Listed below are T cell receptor beta chains from one sample, sequenced in a study of patients and donors after allogeneic stem cell transplantation. MiXCR was run by TCRdb on the RT-PCR reads, yielding one entry per CDR3 protein. Of about 960,000 distinct CDR3 sequences in the sample, roughly 18% are singletons; the top ten hold 5% to 6.5%. Sequenced: blood, either unsorted or a sorted T cell fraction (not recorded which). These receptors came from a human donor who was either an allogeneic HSCT recipient or a stem cell or donor lymphocyte infusion donor (not recorded which). It is not recorded whose cells these are; they may come from a transplant donor. The CDR3 runs from the conserved cysteine through the conserved F or W. The order of the fields is D gene, clone size, V gene, J gene, CDR3 protein, CDR3 DNA. The D gene is left open where the match is weak. Rows give clone size only sometimes, using once, few, many, or a class for an expanded clone.

TRBD2	many	TRBV20-1	TRBJ2-2	CSCRTSGANTGELFF	TGCAGTTGTCGGACTAGCGGAGCGAACACCGGGGAGCTGTTTTTT
TRBD1	few	TRBV12-5	TRBJ2-1	CASGLAPTGYNEQFF	TGTGCTAGTGGTTTGGCCCCGACAGGGTACAATGAGCAGTTCTTC
TRBD1	-	TRBV19	TRBJ2-2	CASIHRDRGIGELFF	TGTGCCAGTATCCACCGGGACAGGGGCATCGGGGAGCTGTTTTTT
-	-	TRBV30	TRBJ1-3	CAWSDPTRNTIYF	TGTGCCTGGAGTGACCCTACACGGAACACCATATATTTT
TRBD1	-	TRBV5-5	TRBJ1-6	CASSADRGSYNSPLHF	TGTGCCAGCAGCGCGGACAGGGGCTCCTATAATTCACCCCTCCACTTT
-	many	TRBV6-5	TRBJ2-2	CASSFTQTTGELFF	TGTGCCAGCAGTTTTACGCAGACCACCGGGGAGCTGTTTTTT
-	few	TRBV24-1	TRBJ1-1	CATEGADTEAFF	TGTGCCACGGAAGGAGCGGACACTGAAGCTTTCTTT
TRBD2	few	TRBV10-3	TRBJ2-1	CAISESKASGGAYNEQFF	TGTGCCATCAGTGAGTCGAAAGCCAGCGGGGGGGCCTACAATGAGCAGTTCTTC
TRBD1	-	TRBV24-1	TRBJ2-1	CATSDFADRGSLNEQFF	TGTGCCACCAGTGATTTCGCCGACAGGGGGAGTTTGAATGAGCAGTTCTTC
-	-	TRBV9	TRBJ1-6	CASSALGDGAYNSPLHF	TGTGCCAGCAGCGCTCTTGGGGACGGGGCCTATAATTCACCCCTCCACTTT
-	many	TRBV12-3/TRBV12-4	TRBJ2-2	CASSLVYRQNTGELFF	TGTGCCAGCAGTTTAGTTTACCGGCAGAACACCGGGGAGCTGTTTTTT
TRBD2	many	TRBV12-3/TRBV12-4	TRBJ2-3	CASRGRGLAGVDTQYF	TGTGCCAGCAGGGGGAGGGGACTAGCGGGAGTGGATACGCAGTATTTT
-	many	TRBV12-3/TRBV12-4	TRBJ1-1	CASSLFSNTEAFF	TGTGCCAGCAGTTTATTTTCGAACACTGAAGCTTTCTTT
TRBD1	-	TRBV6-4	TRBJ2-1	CASSDFPGTGTDNEQFF	TGTGCCAGCAGTGACTTCCCCGGGACAGGAACTGACAATGAGCAGTTCTTC
-	-	TRBV27	TRBJ2-1	CASNLRDGSYNEQFF	TGTGCCAGCAACCTCCGGGACGGCTCCTACAATGAGCAGTTCTTC
-	few	TRBV29-1	TRBJ1-2	CSVRDRDGYTF	TGCAGCGTCAGGGATCGGGATGGCTACACCTTC
TRBD1	-	TRBV7-6	TRBJ2-1	CASSLHPGTGASNEQFF	TGTGCCAGCAGCTTACACCCCGGGACAGGGGCTAGCAATGAGCAGTTCTTC
TRBD1	few	TRBV15	TRBJ1-2	CATSRDRHRGLYGYTF	TGTGCCACCAGCAGAGACCGGCACAGGGGGCTTTATGGCTACACCTTC
TRBD2	many	TRBV29-1	TRBJ2-3	CSVVAGGPTDTQYF	TGCAGCGTAGTAGCGGGGGGGCCAACAGATACGCAGTATTTT
-	-	TRBV18	TRBJ1-4	CASSPVDSLSEKLFF	TGTGCCAGCTCACCAGTTGACAGCCTTTCGGAAAAACTGTTTTTT
-	-	TRBV30	TRBJ2-1	CAWRRDIYDEQFF	TGTGCCTGGAGACGGGACATCTACGATGAGCAGTTCTTC
-	many	TRBV12-3/TRBV12-4	TRBJ2-2	CASSLGRVGELFF	TGTGCCAGCAGTTTAGGGAGGGTGGGGGAGCTGTTTTTT